This is a list of T cell receptor beta chains from one sample in a study of OX40 agonist ivuxolimab in advanced cancers. TCRdb's table, derived via immunoSEQ multiplex PCR, lists solely in-frame clones and lacks some. The repertoire holds nearly 50,000 clones, with around nine tenths as singletons. The sequences come from CD4+ or CD8+ T cells sorted from blood, collected in a trial of the OX40 agonist ivuxolimab. The receptors here all came from an adult with an advanced solid tumor such as melanoma, head and neck, liver or kidney cancer. CDR3s include the opening cysteine and the closing phenylalanine or tryptophan. A D gene is named only where the DNA matches it firmly.

TRBV28	-	TRBJ2-2	TGTGCCAGCAGCCTTGGGCTAGCGTACGCGAACACCGGGGAGCTGTTTTTT	CASSLGLAYANTGELFF
TRBV27	-	TRBJ2-5	TGTGCCAGCAGTTTACTGGCAGGGATCGAGACCCAGTACTTC	CASSLLAGIETQYF
TRBV7-2	TRBD1	TRBJ1-5	TGTGCCAGCAGCCTGGGACAGAATCAGCCCCAGCATTTT	CASSLGQNQPQHF
TRBV6-1	-	TRBJ1-1	TGTGCCAGCAGTGATCCAGGAGCATTTATGAACACTGAAGCTTTCTTT	CASSDPGAFMNTEAFF
TRBV5-1	TRBD1	TRBJ1-4	TGCGCCAGCAGCTTGTCCGGGACAGGGGGAGAAAAACTGTTTTTT	CASSLSGTGGEKLFF
TRBV18	TRBD2	TRBJ2-5	TGTGCCAGCTCACGACTAGCGGGTCAAGAGACCCAGTACTTC	CASSRLAGQETQYF
TRBV10-1	TRBD1	TRBJ2-2	TGCGCCAGCAGTGATGGGACAGGGAATAACGGGGAGCTGTTTTTT	CASSDGTGNNGELFF
TRBV2	-	TRBJ1-2	TGTGCCAGCAGTGAACGACAAGTCTATGGCTACACCTTC	CASSERQVYGYTF
TRBV7-9	-	TRBJ2-7	TGTGCCAGCAGCCCAGGGTTCTACGAGCAGTACTTC	CASSPGFYEQYF
TRBV9	-	TRBJ1-4	TGTGCCAGCAGCGTAGACGGGAGGGACCGGAGTGAAAAACTGTTTTTT	CASSVDGRDRSEKLFF
TRBV5-1	-	TRBJ2-5	TGCGCCAGCAGCAGAGAGAAAGAGACCCAGTACTTC	CASSREKETQYF